Below, one T cell receptor (beta chain) is given with its context. The antigen remains unidentified. Sequencing was performed with immunoSEQ multiplex PCR; in TCRdb, only in-frame clones are kept and a portion is missing. This table holds about 2.4 million clones, 80% to 95% found once. This specimen belongs to a study of shared clonotypes between healthy human individuals. Study-level points and caveats: The naive CD4 repertoires of a handful of donors were compared, and approximately 5% of clonotypes were shared.

The TCR sequence derives from a man aged 18 to 30 in good health. Some clones in this sample may be carry-over from other donors' samples. Sequenced input: naive CD4+ T cells from PBMCs. Subset: CD45RA+ positively selected.

The CDR3 loop reads CAWSRLASLGGEQFF. The CDR3 DNA sequence: TGTGCCTGGAGCAGACTAGCGTCCTTGGGTGGTGAGCAGTTCTTC. This chain connects TRBV30 to TRBJ2-1; 8 bases agree with TRBD2. The trim removed 3 bases at V and 9 bases at J, leaving 13 bases unmatched. This CDR3 contains 15 residues. Germline V gene data show CDR1 as GTSNPN and CDR2 as SVGIG (reference sequence).